This TCR beta chain was profiled in a study of regulatory T cells in long-lasting Graves disease. CDR3 regions were amplified by Arm-PCR using iRepertoire HTBI primers to build TCR beta libraries. TCRdb re-called the multiplex PCR reads with MiXCR, one entry per CDR3 protein. The table includes about 470,000 distinct CDR3 sequences, 16% detected once. Whole-study results and caveats: TCR diversity was lower in persistent than newly diagnosed Graves' disease. The study found TRBV28, TRBJ1-2 and TRBJ2-5 favored in persistent disease.

To note about this clonotype: Its antigen is unknown.

Noted time point: newly diagnosed GD, antithyroid drugs for less than 3 months. Following extraction of RNA from PBMCs, that RNA was used to make the TCR library. V was clipped by 2 bases and J by 4 bases; unmatched bases: 6. Germline V gene data show CDR1 as GTSNPN and CDR2 as SVGIG (reference sequence). CDR3 length equals 16 residues. Another study also made use of these data, one on T cells in Graves' hyperthyroidism and ophthalmopathy. Per that paper: First-round RT-PCR targeting the TCR CDR3 was performed with the HTBI primer set.

Sequencing was performed on peripheral blood mononuclear cells (PBMCs), taken at new diagnosis, from a patient treated with antithyroid drugs. The clonotype comes from a man aged 40-49 years with Graves disease. The chain uses TRBV30 and TRBJ2-3, with 13 bases matching TRBD2. For the CDR3, the DNA is TGTGCCTGGAGTCCTGGACTAGCGGGAGCAGCAGATACGCAGTATTTT. Residues: CAWSPGLAGAADTQYF.